One and the same sample provided the 19 T cell receptor beta chains below, sequenced in a study of radiotherapy plus CTLA-4 blockade in lung cancer. Sequenced by immunoSEQ multiplex PCR; TCRdb stores in-frame clones only, minus some. Of tens of thousands of clones listed, 79% are singletons. The sequenced sample was peripheral blood, obtained from a patient treated with radiotherapy plus ipilimumab. These receptors were obtained from a human donor with non-small cell lung cancer who had a complete response to radiotherapy plus ipilimumab.

The rearrangement joins TRBV20-1 to TRBJ2-3; D gene ambiguous. V was shortened by 4 bases and J by 3 bases, with 5 bases between the two germline ends. The CDR3 length is 11 residues. From germline, CDR1 is DFQATT and CDR2 SNEGSKA (reference sequence). CDR3 nucleotide sequence: TGCAGTGCTACCGGGACAGATACGCAGTATTTT. Encoded protein: CSATGTDTQYF.

This chain uses TRBV4-1 with TRBJ2-3; 10 nucleotides line up with TRBD1. J lost 3 bases, V lost 1 base, and 4 bases had no gene match. Germline V CDR1 and CDR2: MGHRA, YSYEKL. This CDR3 comprises 16 residues. The CDR3 reads CASSQGWGQGTDTQYF. CDR3 bases: TGCGCCAGCAGCCAAGGTTGGGGACAGGGGACAGATACGCAGTATTTT.

This chain uses TRBV30 with TRBJ2-5; the match to TRBD2 covers 8 bases. CDR3 length: 14 residues. V gave up 2 bases and J gave up 5 bases; unmatched junction bases: 7. In germline, CDR1 is GTSNPN, CDR2 SVGIG (reference sequence). The CDR3 region is CAWSYVAGSETQYF. The CDR3 DNA sequence: TGTGCCTGGAGTTATGTAGCGGGAAGCGAGACCCAGTACTTC.

J is TRBJ1-1 and V is TRBV6-1; D is unclear. V lost 7 bases to trimming and J lost 4 bases, with 16 bases between them. This CDR3 region has 14 residues. The germline V gene encodes CDR1 MNHNS and CDR2 SASEGT. The CDR3 loop is CASKVSPVGTEAFF. Written as DNA, the CDR3 is TGTGCCAGCAAAGTTTCCCCGGTGGGCACTGAAGCTTTCTTT.

The genes are TRBV12-5 and TRBJ2-5, with 9 positions matching TRBD1. V shed 5 bases, J shed 5 bases, and the junction held 6 bases outside the gene matches. CDR1 and CDR2 (germline): LGHNT, FRNRAP. This CDR3 is built from 14 residues. In DNA, the CDR3 is TGTGCTAGTGGTGCATACAGGGGGCGGGAGACCCAGTACTTC. Protein sequence: CASGAYRGRETQYF.

The chain couples TRBV11-3 to TRBJ2-1; no firm D call. The germline V gene has CDR1 SGHNT and CDR2 YENEEA. V gave up 5 bases and J gave up 0 bases, with 8 bases separating them. CDR3 size: 14 residues. As DNA, the CDR3 is TGTGCCAGCAGCCTCGACTTCTCCTACAATGAGCAGTTCTTC. It encodes CASSLDFSYNEQFF.

This clone was seen a few times. V gene TRBV11-3 combines with J gene TRBJ2-7; 11 bases line up with TRBD2. Trimming removed 1 base from V and 4 bases from J; junction bases left unmatched: 3. Germline CDR1 reads SGHNT; CDR2 reads YENEEA. This CDR3 has 15 amino acids. The CDR3 protein is CASSLASGGSYEQYF. The CDR3 DNA follows: TGTGCCAGCAGCTTAGCTAGCGGGGGGTCTTACGAGCAGTACTTC. The whole variable domain, filled in from reference TRBV11-3 and TRBJ2-7, reads EAGVVQSPRYKIIEKKQPVAFWCNPISGHNTLYWYLQNLGQGPELLIRYENEEAVDDSQLPKDRFSAERLKGVDSTLKIQPAELGDSAVYLCASSLASGGSYEQYFGPGTRLTVT.

Only a few counts were recorded for this clone. V and J are TRBV19 and TRBJ2-5; D not resolved. The CDR3 has 13 residues. Germline assignment: CDR1 LNHDA and CDR2 SQIVND (reference sequence). Trimming left V 0 bases short and J 4 bases short, with 6 bases between. In nucleotides, the CDR3 is TGTGCCAGTAGTATAGATGCCGGAGAGACCCAGTACTTC. It specifies CASSIDAGETQYF.

CDR3 DNA: TGTGCCAGCAGCCAAGATATGGGACAGGGGGCAGTAGACTATGGCTACACCTTC. It encodes CASSQDMGQGAVDYGYTF. The chain employs TRBV14 and TRBJ1-2; 12 bases align to TRBD1. The V gene end was trimmed by 0 bases and the J gene end by 3 bases; junction bases not matched to a gene: 8. Looked up from germline, CDR1 is SGHDN and CDR2 is FVKESK. CDR3 length equals 18 residues.

V usage is TRBV27 and J usage is TRBJ1-2, with 11 bases lining up with TRBD1. V lost 5 bases, J lost 5 bases, and 7 bases stayed unmatched. The CDR3 length is 15 residues. Germline CDR1 is MNHEY and CDR2 is SMNVEV (reference sequence). The CDR3 DNA is TGTGCCAGCAGTCCAAGGGGACAGGGGGGTTATGGCTACACCTTC. This codes for CASSPRGQGGYGYTF.

The V and J genes are TRBV30 and TRBJ1-5; 7 positions match TRBD1. There are 16 residues in the CDR3. The V and J ends lost 3 bases and 0 bases, in that order; junction bases with no gene match: 8. The germline CDR1 and CDR2 sequences are GTSNPN and SVGIG (reference sequence). CDR3 protein: CAWSKGAPYSNQPQHF. In DNA form, the CDR3 reads TGTGCCTGGAGCAAGGGGGCTCCTTATAGCAATCAGCCCCAGCATTTT.

The genes are TRBV7-2 and TRBJ1-5; TRBD1 is a possible D gene (5 bases). Trimming removed 4 bases at V and 9 bases at J, with 19 bases between. The CDR3 is 15 amino acids. Germline V gives CDR1 SGHTA, CDR2 FQGNSA. CDR3 residues: CASSSLDGGFGPQHF. The CDR3, as DNA: TGTGCCAGCAGCTCGCTGGACGGGGGTTTTGGGCCCCAGCATTTT.

In its sample, this clone was seen a few times. The chain joins TRBV7-8 to TRBJ2-1; tentative D call: TRBD2 (5 bases). V was cut by 2 bases and J by 2 bases, with 13 bases left in between. This CDR3 contains 16 residues. Germline CDR1 and CDR2: SGHVS and FQNEAQ. CDR3 sequence (DNA): TGTGCCAGCAGCTTATTTCGGGGTAATACCTACAATGAGCAGTTCTTC. Its translation is CASSLFRGNTYNEQFF.

V and J are TRBV11-2 and TRBJ2-2; D possibly corresponds to TRBD2 (6 bases). With 8 bases removed from V and 7 bases from J, the gap between germline ends came to 14 bases. The germline gives CDR1 SGHAT, CDR2 FQNNGV. The CDR3 runs 13 residues. The DNA of the CDR3 is TGTGCCAGCGGGGTGCGGGGCGGCGGGGAGCTGTTTTTT. Translation gives CASGVRGGGELFF.

The chain is built from TRBV7-2 and TRBJ1-5; 11 bases are a match to TRBD1. The junction had 5 bases not matched to a gene; V was cut back by 2 bases and J by 5 bases. Per the germline V gene, CDR1 is SGHTA and CDR2 is FQGNSA. The CDR3 loop spans 16 amino acids. CDR3 amino acids: CASSLYPGQGDQPQHF. CDR3 DNA sequence: TGTGCCAGCAGCTTATATCCGGGACAGGGGGATCAGCCCCAGCATTTT.

This clone was counted only a few times. This rearrangement joins TRBV12-5 to TRBJ1-1; 8 nucleotides line up with TRBD1. V was clipped by 10 bases and J by 4 bases; unmatched bases: 11. The germline V gene has CDR1 LGHNT and CDR2 FRNRAP. There are 14 residues in the CDR3. For the CDR3, the DNA is TGTGCTACCTCGAAAGACAGGGGACCCACTGAAGCTTTCTTT. This gives the protein CATSKDRGPTEAFF.

This chain uses TRBV6-6 with TRBJ1-5; D is uncertain. CDR3 length: 12 residues. The germline gives CDR1 MNHNY, CDR2 SVGAGI (reference sequence). V gave up 5 bases and J gave up 4 bases, with 6 bases separating them. CDR3 nucleotide sequence: TGTGCCAGCAGTCGTGGGAATCAGCCCCAGCATTTT. This gives the protein CASSRGNQPQHF.

This chain uses TRBV27 with TRBJ2-1; possibly TRBD2 for D (7 bases). The CDR3 spans 18 residues. The germline CDR1 and CDR2 sequences are MNHEY and SMNVEV (reference sequence). Trimming shortened V by 0 bases and J by 4 bases, and 19 bases separated the two germline ends. The CDR3: CASSLSGGAGRRYNEQFF. DNA of the CDR3: TGTGCCAGCAGTTTATCGGGGGGGGCGGGTCGCCGTTACAATGAGCAGTTCTTC.

The CDR3 reads CASSQGSIYNEQFF. The CDR3 DNA is TGCGCCAGCAGCCAAGGGAGTATCTACAATGAGCAGTTCTTC. The V and J genes are TRBV4-3 and TRBJ2-1; D is undetermined. The CDR3 contains 14 residues. Germline CDR1 and CDR2: LGHNA and YSLEER. V was cut by 1 base and J by 3 bases, with 7 bases left in between.